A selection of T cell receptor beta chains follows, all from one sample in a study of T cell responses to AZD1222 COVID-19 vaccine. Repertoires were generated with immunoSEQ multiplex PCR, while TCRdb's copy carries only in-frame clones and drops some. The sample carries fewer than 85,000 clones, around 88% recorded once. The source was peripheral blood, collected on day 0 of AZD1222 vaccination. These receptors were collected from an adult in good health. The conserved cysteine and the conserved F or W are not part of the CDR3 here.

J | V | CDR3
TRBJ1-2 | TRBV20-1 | SPQGDYGYT
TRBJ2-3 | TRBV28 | ASTRQGISDTQY
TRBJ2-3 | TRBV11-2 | ASSLDGNRGRDTQY
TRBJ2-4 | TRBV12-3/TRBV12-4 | ASSGLAKNIQY
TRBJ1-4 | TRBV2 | ASSEKGVRNEKLF
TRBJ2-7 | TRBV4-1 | ASSQGRTSGKYEQY
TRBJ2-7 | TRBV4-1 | ASSQDGEGSYEQY
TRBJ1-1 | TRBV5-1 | ASSTTTGGGGEAF
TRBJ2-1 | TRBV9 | ASSLSIYNEQF
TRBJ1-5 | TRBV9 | ASSVYSNQPQH
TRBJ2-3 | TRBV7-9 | ASSSLALSTDTQY
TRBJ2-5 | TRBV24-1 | ATSDGLSPGETQY
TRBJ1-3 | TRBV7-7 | ASSQGNSGNTIY
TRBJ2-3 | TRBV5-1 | ASSLRGQGALRSSTDTQY
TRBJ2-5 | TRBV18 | ASSQDQETQY
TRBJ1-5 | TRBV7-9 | ASSPGAYSNQPQH